These T cell receptor beta chains were read from a single sample in a study of cytomegalovirus exposure and HLA in healthy donors. This table comes from immunoSEQ multiplex PCR, and its TCRdb copy is limited to in-frame clones, with some not included. This table holds approximately 120,000 clones, 60% to 85% found once. The sample was PBMCs. These receptors came from a female donor in good health and CMV-seronegative. The CDR3 runs from the conserved cysteine through the conserved F or W. Each record gives: V gene, CDR3 length, clone size, D gene, J gene, CDR3 DNA, CDR3 protein. The D gene is left open where the match is weak. Size values are once, few and many counts, or a class for expanded clones, and some rows have none.

V gene: TRBV10-3; CDR3 length: 12; clone size: NA; D gene: NA; J gene: TRBJ2-2; CDR3 DNA: TGTGCCATCAGTGGGGGCCCCGGGGAGCTGTTTTTT; CDR3 protein: CAISGGPGELFF
V gene: TRBV9; CDR3 length: 15; clone size: NA; D gene: TRBD2; J gene: TRBJ2-3; CDR3 DNA: TGTGCCAGCAGCGTAGATAGCGGGGGTTCAGATACGCAGTATTTT; CDR3 protein: CASSVDSGGSDTQYF
V gene: TRBV5-1; CDR3 length: 19; clone size: NA; D gene: NA; J gene: TRBJ1-1; CDR3 DNA: TGCGCCAGCAGCTTATTCAGCGGGGGGCGGATGGTTATGGACACTGAAGCTTTCTTT; CDR3 protein: CASSLFSGGRMVMDTEAFF
V gene: TRBV14; CDR3 length: 15; clone size: NA; D gene: NA; J gene: TRBJ1-2; CDR3 DNA: TGTGCCAGCAGCCAAAGGGCCGACGGGAGGCTTGGCTACACCTTC; CDR3 protein: CASSQRADGRLGYTF
V gene: TRBV28; CDR3 length: 15; clone size: NA; D gene: TRBD1; J gene: TRBJ2-2; CDR3 DNA: TGTGCCATATCCGGGACAGGGACCCGAACCGGGGAGCTGTTTTTT; CDR3 protein: CAISGTGTRTGELFF
V gene: TRBV6-6; CDR3 length: 15; clone size: once; D gene: TRBD2; J gene: TRBJ2-7; CDR3 DNA: TGTGCCAGCAGTTACCATAGGACTAGCGTGATCGAGCAGTACTTC; CDR3 protein: CASSYHRTSVIEQYF
V gene: TRBV15; CDR3 length: 16; clone size: NA; D gene: TRBD2; J gene: TRBJ2-5; CDR3 DNA: TGTGCCACCAGCCGGACTAGCGGGGCAACACAAGAGACCCAGTACTTC; CDR3 protein: CATSRTSGATQETQYF
V gene: TRBV11-2; CDR3 length: 18; clone size: NA; D gene: NA; J gene: TRBJ1-2; CDR3 DNA: TGTGCCAGCAGCTCCACAAGAACTCGGGACATCTGGGTCTATGGCTACACCTTC; CDR3 protein: CASSSTRTRDIWVYGYTF
V gene: TRBV11-3; CDR3 length: 13; clone size: NA; D gene: NA; J gene: TRBJ2-5; CDR3 DNA: TGTGCCAGCAGCTTAAGGAGGGGAGAGACCCAGTACTTC; CDR3 protein: CASSLRRGETQYF
V gene: TRBV2; CDR3 length: 15; clone size: NA; D gene: TRBD2; J gene: TRBJ2-1; CDR3 DNA: TGTGCCAGCAGACTCTCATCCAGCGGGGGGATCCCAGAGTTCTTC; CDR3 protein: CASRLSSSGGIPEFF
V gene: TRBV30; CDR3 length: 14; clone size: few; D gene: TRBD1; J gene: TRBJ2-5; CDR3 DNA: TGTGCCTGGGGACGGGACAGGGCTTCGGAGACCCAGTACTTC; CDR3 protein: CAWGRDRASETQYF
V gene: TRBV7-6; CDR3 length: 14; clone size: NA; D gene: NA; J gene: TRBJ2-7; CDR3 DNA: TGTGCCAGCAGCTCCACGGACGGACACTACGAGCAGTACTTC; CDR3 protein: CASSSTDGHYEQYF
V gene: TRBV7-6; CDR3 length: 12; clone size: few; D gene: NA; J gene: TRBJ1-1; CDR3 DNA: TGTGCCAGCAGCTCCCCGGGGACTGAAGCTTTCTTT; CDR3 protein: CASSSPGTEAFF
V gene: TRBV4-1; CDR3 length: 15; clone size: NA; D gene: TRBD1; J gene: TRBJ1-1; CDR3 DNA: TGCGCCAGCAGCCGAGCGGGACAGGGAGGCACTGAAGCTTTCTTT; CDR3 protein: CASSRAGQGGTEAFF
V gene: TRBV6-4; CDR3 length: 14; clone size: NA; D gene: NA; J gene: TRBJ2-4; CDR3 DNA: TGTGCCAGCCGAGGGGGGGTGGCCAAAAACAGTCAGTACTTC; CDR3 protein: CASRGGVAKNSQYF
V gene: TRBV15; CDR3 length: 16; clone size: NA; D gene: TRBD2; J gene: TRBJ2-1; CDR3 DNA: TGTGCCACCAGCAGGGGACTAGCAGCCGCGTACAATGAGCAGTTCTTC; CDR3 protein: CATSRGLAAAYNEQFF
V gene: TRBV9; CDR3 length: 16; clone size: NA; D gene: NA; J gene: TRBJ2-2; CDR3 DNA: TGTGCCAGCAGCGTATCTGCGACTGCGAACACCGGGGAGCTGTTTTTT; CDR3 protein: CASSVSATANTGELFF
V gene: TRBV4-1; CDR3 length: 15; clone size: NA; D gene: TRBD1; J gene: TRBJ2-7; CDR3 DNA: TGCGCCAGCAGCCAAAACAGGGGGCAGGGGTACGAGCAGTACTTC; CDR3 protein: CASSQNRGQGYEQYF
V gene: TRBV19; CDR3 length: 14; clone size: once; D gene: TRBD2; J gene: TRBJ2-1; CDR3 DNA: TGTGCCAGTAGTTTACTAGCGTCTTACAATGAGCAGTTCTTC; CDR3 protein: CASSLLASYNEQFF
V gene: TRBV15; CDR3 length: 14; clone size: NA; D gene: TRBD1; J gene: TRBJ1-6; CDR3 DNA: TGTGCCACCAAAGGACAGGGTTCTAATTCACCCCTCCACTTT; CDR3 protein: CATKGQGSNSPLHF
V gene: TRBV19; CDR3 length: 13; clone size: few; D gene: NA; J gene: TRBJ2-7; CDR3 DNA: TGTGCCAGTAGTATAACCCTACAGTACGAGCAGTACTTC; CDR3 protein: CASSITLQYEQYF
V gene: TRBV28; CDR3 length: 18; clone size: few; D gene: TRBD2; J gene: TRBJ2-1; CDR3 DNA: TGTGCCAGCAGTTTAAGCAGGACTAGCGGGAGGGATTTAGATGAGCAGTTCTTC; CDR3 protein: CASSLSRTSGRDLDEQFF
V gene: TRBV11-2; CDR3 length: 15; clone size: NA; D gene: TRBD1; J gene: TRBJ2-3; CDR3 DNA: TGTGCCAGCAGCCGGGGACAGGGGCACACAGATACGCAGTATTTT; CDR3 protein: CASSRGQGHTDTQYF
V gene: TRBV15; CDR3 length: 16; clone size: NA; D gene: NA; J gene: TRBJ2-3; CDR3 DNA: TGTGCCACCAGCAGCGGCCGTGGCCGAGGGGGAGATACGCAGTATTTT; CDR3 protein: CATSSGRGRGGDTQYF
V gene: TRBV15; CDR3 length: 12; clone size: NA; D gene: NA; J gene: TRBJ2-7; CDR3 DNA: TGTGCCACCAGCAGAGCAAAATACGAGCAGTACTTC; CDR3 protein: CATSRAKYEQYF
V gene: TRBV30; CDR3 length: 12; clone size: few; D gene: TRBD1; J gene: TRBJ2-7; CDR3 DNA: TGTGCCTGGACCACAGGGGCCTACGAGCAGTACTTC; CDR3 protein: CAWTTGAYEQYF
V gene: TRBV5-1; CDR3 length: 13; clone size: NA; D gene: NA; J gene: TRBJ2-4; CDR3 DNA: TGCGCCAGCAGCTTTAACACCGAAAACATTCAGTACTTC; CDR3 protein: CASSFNTENIQYF
V gene: TRBV7-9; CDR3 length: 13; clone size: NA; D gene: TRBD1; J gene: TRBJ1-6; CDR3 DNA: TGTGCCAGCAGCCCCACGACAGGGTGGCCCCTCCACTTT; CDR3 protein: CASSPTTGWPLHF
V gene: TRBV15; CDR3 length: 17; clone size: few; D gene: TRBD2; J gene: TRBJ2-1; CDR3 DNA: TGTGCCACCAGCAGGACCAAGCTAGCGGGAGGTCAAAATGAGCAGTTCTTC; CDR3 protein: CATSRTKLAGGQNEQFF
V gene: TRBV6-5; CDR3 length: 15; clone size: NA; D gene: NA; J gene: TRBJ1-1; CDR3 DNA: TGTGCCAGCAGTTACATCCGACAATTTGCGATAAAAGCTTTCTTT; CDR3 protein: CASSYIRQFAIKAFF
V gene: TRBV2; CDR3 length: 16; clone size: once; D gene: NA; J gene: TRBJ2-7; CDR3 DNA: TGTGCCAGCAGCCTTGGGGCGCAAGACTCAACCTACGAGCAGTACTTC; CDR3 protein: CASSLGAQDSTYEQYF
V gene: TRBV7-2; CDR3 length: 14; clone size: NA; D gene: NA; J gene: TRBJ2-5; CDR3 DNA: TGTGCCAGCAGCTTAGCCGGCGGTAGAGTGGCCCAGTACTTC; CDR3 protein: CASSLAGGRVAQYF
V gene: TRBV18; CDR3 length: 15; clone size: NA; D gene: TRBD1; J gene: TRBJ1-5; CDR3 DNA: TGTGCCAGCTCACCGGACAGGGTAGGCAATCAGCCCCAGCATTTT; CDR3 protein: CASSPDRVGNQPQHF
V gene: TRBV6-5; CDR3 length: 16; clone size: NA; D gene: TRBD1; J gene: TRBJ1-6; CDR3 DNA: TGTGCCAGCAGTTACTCGTCAGGGGGCAGATATTCACCCCTCCACTTT; CDR3 protein: CASSYSSGGRYSPLHF
V gene: TRBV6-6; CDR3 length: 16; clone size: NA; D gene: NA; J gene: TRBJ2-6; CDR3 DNA: TGTGCCAGCTCGGGTAGCCGGATTTCTGGGGCCAACGTCCTGACTTTC; CDR3 protein: CASSGSRISGANVLTF
V gene: TRBV6-1; CDR3 length: 15; clone size: NA; D gene: TRBD1; J gene: TRBJ2-1; CDR3 DNA: TGTGCCAGCAGTGATTGGACAGGGCTAAACAATGAGCAGTTCTTC; CDR3 protein: CASSDWTGLNNEQFF
V gene: TRBV5-1; CDR3 length: 15; clone size: NA; D gene: TRBD2; J gene: TRBJ2-1; CDR3 DNA: TGCGCCAGCAGCCCAAGACTAGCGGGAGGCTATGAGCAGTTCTTC; CDR3 protein: CASSPRLAGGYEQFF
V gene: TRBV7-9; CDR3 length: 14; clone size: NA; D gene: TRBD1; J gene: TRBJ1-3; CDR3 DNA: TGTGCCAGCACACCCCGACAGGGAGGAAACACCATATATTTT; CDR3 protein: CASTPRQGGNTIYF
V gene: TRBV11-2; CDR3 length: 16; clone size: NA; D gene: TRBD2; J gene: TRBJ2-7; CDR3 DNA: TGTGCCAGCAGCTTAGGGACTAGCGGGAGCTCCTACGAGCAGTACTTC; CDR3 protein: CASSLGTSGSSYEQYF
V gene: TRBV7-8; CDR3 length: 16; clone size: NA; D gene: NA; J gene: TRBJ1-3; CDR3 DNA: TGTGCCAGCAGCTTAGCGGGGACAAGAAGTGGAAACACCATATATTTT; CDR3 protein: CASSLAGTRSGNTIYF
V gene: TRBV18; CDR3 length: 15; clone size: NA; D gene: TRBD1; J gene: TRBJ1-1; CDR3 DNA: TGTGCCAGCTCACCTAACAGGGGCGGGAACACTGAAGCTTTCTTT; CDR3 protein: CASSPNRGGNTEAFF
V gene: TRBV5-4; CDR3 length: 14; clone size: NA; D gene: TRBD2; J gene: TRBJ2-3; CDR3 DNA: TGTGCCAGCAGCTTTGGGCGGGAGCAATATACGCAGTATTTT; CDR3 protein: CASSFGREQYTQYF
V gene: TRBV10-3; CDR3 length: 14; clone size: NA; D gene: NA; J gene: TRBJ2-7; CDR3 DNA: TGTGCCATCAGTGAAGCCGGGACATCCTACGAGCAGTACTTC; CDR3 protein: CAISEAGTSYEQYF
V gene: TRBV5-4; CDR3 length: 15; clone size: NA; D gene: TRBD1; J gene: TRBJ1-1; CDR3 DNA: TGTGCCAGCAAGGGACAGGGGGCTTTCGGCACTGAAGCTTTCTTT; CDR3 protein: CASKGQGAFGTEAFF
V gene: TRBV19; CDR3 length: 14; clone size: NA; D gene: NA; J gene: TRBJ1-4; CDR3 DNA: TGTGCCAGTAGTCCCACAGGGTTCGGTGAAAAACTGTTTTTT; CDR3 protein: CASSPTGFGEKLFF
V gene: TRBV19; CDR3 length: 19; clone size: NA; D gene: TRBD2; J gene: TRBJ2-7; CDR3 DNA: TGTGCCAGTAGTAGGGCTGGCAGGTCTTCCAGCGGGAGAGACTACGAGCAGTACTTC; CDR3 protein: CASSRAGRSSSGRDYEQYF
V gene: TRBV25-1; CDR3 length: 16; clone size: once; D gene: TRBD1; J gene: TRBJ2-2; CDR3 DNA: TGTGCCAGCAAATACACCGGGACAGCGAACACCGGGGAGCTGTTTTTT; CDR3 protein: CASKYTGTANTGELFF
V gene: TRBV9; CDR3 length: 19; clone size: NA; D gene: NA; J gene: TRBJ1-3; CDR3 DNA: TGTGCCAGCAGCGTAACATCCCAAACAAGCAGAGGCTCTGGAAACACCATATATTTT; CDR3 protein: CASSVTSQTSRGSGNTIYF
V gene: TRBV10-3; CDR3 length: 19; clone size: NA; D gene: NA; J gene: TRBJ2-5; CDR3 DNA: TGTGCCATCAGTGAGTCTTTTCGCCCCGACAGGGACTTCCAAGAGACCCAGTACTTC; CDR3 protein: CAISESFRPDRDFQETQYF
V gene: TRBV19; CDR3 length: 15; clone size: few; D gene: NA; J gene: TRBJ2-7; CDR3 DNA: TGTGCCAGTAGTGCGAAGGACTGGAGCTCCTACGAGCAGTACTTC; CDR3 protein: CASSAKDWSSYEQYF
V gene: TRBV7-8; CDR3 length: 15; clone size: NA; D gene: TRBD1; J gene: TRBJ1-4; CDR3 DNA: TGTGCCAGCAGCTTAGCTAGGGACAGTAATGAAAAACTGTTTTTT; CDR3 protein: CASSLARDSNEKLFF
V gene: TRBV11-3; CDR3 length: 14; clone size: NA; D gene: NA; J gene: TRBJ2-1; CDR3 DNA: TGTGCCAGCAGCTATATACTAAATTACAATGAGCAGTTCTTC; CDR3 protein: CASSYILNYNEQFF
V gene: TRBV27; CDR3 length: 13; clone size: NA; D gene: NA; J gene: TRBJ1-5; CDR3 DNA: TGTGCCAGCAGTTCGCGCGCAGGTCAGCCCCAGCATTTT; CDR3 protein: CASSSRAGQPQHF
V gene: TRBV7-9; CDR3 length: 15; clone size: NA; D gene: NA; J gene: TRBJ2-1; CDR3 DNA: TGTGCCAGCAGCCTGACAGGTAAAACCCTGAATGAGCAGTTCTTC; CDR3 protein: CASSLTGKTLNEQFF
V gene: TRBV18; CDR3 length: 13; clone size: NA; D gene: TRBD1; J gene: TRBJ1-4; CDR3 DNA: TGTGCCAGCTCACCAAGACAGGGGGAAAAACTGTTTTTT; CDR3 protein: CASSPRQGEKLFF
V gene: TRBV19; CDR3 length: 13; clone size: NA; D gene: NA; J gene: TRBJ1-2; CDR3 DNA: TGTGCCAGTAGTATGAGCAGGATCTATGGCTACACCTTC; CDR3 protein: CASSMSRIYGYTF
V gene: TRBV5-4; CDR3 length: 18; clone size: NA; D gene: TRBD1; J gene: TRBJ2-6; CDR3 DNA: TGTGCCAGCAGCTGGAGACAGGGAACGGCCTCTGGGGCCAACGTCCTGACTTTC; CDR3 protein: CASSWRQGTASGANVLTF
V gene: TRBV6-5; CDR3 length: 13; clone size: NA; D gene: TRBD1; J gene: TRBJ1-5; CDR3 DNA: TGTGCCAGCAGGGGACAGTTCAATCAGCCCCAGCATTTT; CDR3 protein: CASRGQFNQPQHF
V gene: TRBV5-1; CDR3 length: 15; clone size: NA; D gene: TRBD1; J gene: TRBJ2-3; CDR3 DNA: TGCGCCAGCAGCCGACAGGGGCCGAACACAGATACGCAGTATTTT; CDR3 protein: CASSRQGPNTDTQYF
V gene: TRBV5-1; CDR3 length: 18; clone size: few; D gene: NA; J gene: TRBJ2-4; CDR3 DNA: TGCGCCAGCAGCTTGGTTCAGGCCGCACGCAGCGGGTCGGACATTCAGTACTTC; CDR3 protein: CASSLVQAARSGSDIQYF